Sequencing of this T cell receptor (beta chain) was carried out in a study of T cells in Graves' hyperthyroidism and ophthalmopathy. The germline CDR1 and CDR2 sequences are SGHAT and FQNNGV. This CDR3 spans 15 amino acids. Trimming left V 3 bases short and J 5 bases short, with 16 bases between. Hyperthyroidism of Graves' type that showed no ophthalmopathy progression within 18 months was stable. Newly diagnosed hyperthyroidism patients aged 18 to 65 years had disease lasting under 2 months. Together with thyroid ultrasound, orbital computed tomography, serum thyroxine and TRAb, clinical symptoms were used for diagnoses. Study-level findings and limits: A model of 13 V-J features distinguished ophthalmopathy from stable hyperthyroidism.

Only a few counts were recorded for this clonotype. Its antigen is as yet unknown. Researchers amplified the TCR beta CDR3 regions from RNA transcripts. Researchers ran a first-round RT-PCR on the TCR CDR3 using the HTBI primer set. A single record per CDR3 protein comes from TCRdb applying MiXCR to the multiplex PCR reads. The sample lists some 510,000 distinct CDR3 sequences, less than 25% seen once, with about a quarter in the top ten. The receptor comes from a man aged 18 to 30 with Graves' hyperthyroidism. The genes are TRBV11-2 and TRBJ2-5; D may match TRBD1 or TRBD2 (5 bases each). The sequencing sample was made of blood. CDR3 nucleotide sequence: TGTGCCAGCAGCTTCAGGGTGGGGGATGCGGAGACCCAGTACTTC. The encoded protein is CASSFRVGDAETQYF.